Listed below are T cell receptor beta chains from one sample, sequenced in a study of CD8+ T cells in alopecia areata. The assay was immunoSEQ multiplex PCR, and TCRdb's table has in-frame clones only and misses some. This table holds 90,000 to 150,000 clones, around 64% found once. Sequencing used CD4+ T cells sorted from blood. These receptors were obtained from a human donor in good health. Each CDR3 is given with its conserved first and last residue. A D gene is named only where the DNA matches it firmly. A clone size is listed for some rows: how often the clone was seen (once, few, many), or a class if it is expanded.

CDR3nt: TGTGCCAGCACCTTCGGGGGCATCCTAAATCAGCCCCAGCATTTT
CDR3aa: CASTFGGILNQPQHF
v_gene: TRBV2
j_gene: TRBJ1-5
d_gene: NA
abundance: NA

CDR3nt: TGTGCCAGCAGCAAAGGAGGGGGGGAGTACGAGCAGTACTTC
CDR3aa: CASSKGGGEYEQYF
v_gene: TRBV6-5
j_gene: TRBJ2-7
d_gene: NA
abundance: NA

CDR3nt: TGCGCCAGCAGCGGTCGGGGAAAAGAGAACACTGAAGCTTTCTTT
CDR3aa: CASSGRGKENTEAFF
v_gene: TRBV4-1
j_gene: TRBJ1-1
d_gene: NA
abundance: NA

CDR3nt: TGTGCCAGCAGGGACAGCGCGAACACCGGGGAGCTGTTTTTT
CDR3aa: CASRDSANTGELFF
v_gene: TRBV6-1
j_gene: TRBJ2-2
d_gene: NA
abundance: NA

CDR3nt: TGCGCCAGCAGCCCGGGGACCGACTCCTTCTCTGGGGCCAACGTCCTGACTTTC
CDR3aa: CASSPGTDSFSGANVLTF
v_gene: TRBV4-1
j_gene: TRBJ2-6
d_gene: NA
abundance: NA

CDR3nt: TGTGCCAGCTCCCCGGGGGGCACAGATACGCAGTATTTT
CDR3aa: CASSPGGTDTQYF
v_gene: TRBV5-4
j_gene: TRBJ2-3
d_gene: NA
abundance: few

CDR3nt: TGTGCCAGCACCCTATGGGACTTGAACACTGAAGCTTTCTTT
CDR3aa: CASTLWDLNTEAFF
v_gene: TRBV7-9
j_gene: TRBJ1-1
d_gene: NA
abundance: few

CDR3nt: TGTGCCAGCAGCCGGGTAGCGGGGGCCCTGGCGGCTTTCTTT
CDR3aa: CASSRVAGALAAFF
v_gene: TRBV5-6
j_gene: TRBJ1-1
d_gene: NA
abundance: NA

CDR3nt: TGCGCCAGCAGCCAAGATGCGACAGGGGGGATCCTGGGTCAGCCCCAGCATTTT
CDR3aa: CASSQDATGGILGQPQHF
v_gene: TRBV4-1
j_gene: TRBJ1-5
d_gene: TRBD1
abundance: NA

CDR3nt: TGTGCCAGTAGTCTACAGGGGGCGGCATACGAGCAGTACTTC
CDR3aa: CASSLQGAAYEQYF
v_gene: TRBV19
j_gene: TRBJ2-7
d_gene: TRBD1
abundance: once

CDR3nt: TGCAGCGCCCAATGGGATTTCACCGGGGAGCTGTTTTTT
CDR3aa: CSAQWDFTGELFF
v_gene: TRBV29-1
j_gene: TRBJ2-2
d_gene: NA
abundance: NA

CDR3nt: TGCGCCAGCAGCCAAAGGGGCAGGATTAATAGCAATCAGCCCCAGCATTTT
CDR3aa: CASSQRGRINSNQPQHF
v_gene: TRBV4-1
j_gene: TRBJ1-5
d_gene: NA
abundance: NA

CDR3nt: TGTGCCTGGAAGAGGAGCTCCTATAATTCACCCCTCCACTTT
CDR3aa: CAWKRSSYNSPLHF
v_gene: TRBV30
j_gene: TRBJ1-6
d_gene: NA
abundance: NA

CDR3nt: TGTGCCAGTACGAACCGGGGGACCGAAAACACCATATATTTT
CDR3aa: CASTNRGTENTIYF
v_gene: TRBV18
j_gene: TRBJ1-3
d_gene: NA
abundance: many

CDR3nt: TGCAGCGCCCCGGCTAGCGGGGCCCAAGAGACCCAGTACTTC
CDR3aa: CSAPASGAQETQYF
v_gene: TRBV29-1
j_gene: TRBJ2-5
d_gene: TRBD2
abundance: NA

CDR3nt: TGTGCCAGCAGCTCCCAGCGGGGGGGACAGGGTTCACCCCTCCACTTT
CDR3aa: CASSSQRGGQGSPLHF
v_gene: TRBV11-2
j_gene: TRBJ1-6
d_gene: TRBD1
abundance: NA

CDR3nt: TGTGCCTGGACACGTCAAATGAACACTGAAGCTTTCTTT
CDR3aa: CAWTRQMNTEAFF
v_gene: TRBV30
j_gene: TRBJ1-1
d_gene: NA
abundance: NA

CDR3nt: TGCGCCAGCAGTCAAACTGATGGGGACAACCCCTCCATCAGCGAGCAGTACTTC
CDR3aa: CASSQTDGDNPSISEQYF
v_gene: TRBV23-1
j_gene: TRBJ2-7
d_gene: NA
abundance: NA

CDR3nt: TGCGCCAGCAGCCAAGATCCGGGGATTTCACCCCTCCACTTT
CDR3aa: CASSQDPGISPLHF
v_gene: TRBV4-1
j_gene: TRBJ1-6
d_gene: NA
abundance: NA

CDR3nt: TGCGCCAGCAGCCCACAGGGCCGGGAGACCCAGTACTTC
CDR3aa: CASSPQGRETQYF
v_gene: TRBV5-1
j_gene: TRBJ2-5
d_gene: NA
abundance: NA

CDR3nt: TGTGCCAGCTCACCAGGAGGGGAAAAGGATGGCTACACCTTC
CDR3aa: CASSPGGEKDGYTF
v_gene: TRBV18
j_gene: TRBJ1-2
d_gene: NA
abundance: once

CDR3nt: TGCAGCGTTGGGGACACCTACGAGCAGTACTTC
CDR3aa: CSVGDTYEQYF
v_gene: TRBV29-1
j_gene: TRBJ2-7
d_gene: NA
abundance: NA

CDR3nt: TGCAGCGTTGAGTACAGGGGCTGGTATGAGCAGTTCTTC
CDR3aa: CSVEYRGWYEQFF
v_gene: TRBV29-1
j_gene: TRBJ2-1
d_gene: TRBD1
abundance: NA

CDR3nt: TGTGCCAGCAGTCCGCCCGCCATATCCTCCTACGAGCAGTACTTC
CDR3aa: CASSPPAISSYEQYF
v_gene: TRBV7-9
j_gene: TRBJ2-7
d_gene: NA
abundance: few

CDR3nt: TGTGCCAGCAGCTTAGATTCCGGGACAGCGTATGGCTACACCTTC
CDR3aa: CASSLDSGTAYGYTF
v_gene: TRBV7-2
j_gene: TRBJ1-2
d_gene: TRBD1
abundance: medium-sized

CDR3nt: TGTGCCAGCAGTCTCCAAGGACAGACCTACGAGCAGTACTTC
CDR3aa: CASSLQGQTYEQYF
v_gene: TRBV6-5
j_gene: TRBJ2-7
d_gene: NA
abundance: NA

CDR3nt: TGCAGCGCCAGGGACGGGGGGATGACAGATACGCAGTATTTT
CDR3aa: CSARDGGMTDTQYF
v_gene: TRBV29-1
j_gene: TRBJ2-3
d_gene: TRBD2
abundance: NA

CDR3nt: TGTGCCAGCAGCCGACAGGCGAACACTGAAGCTTTCTTT
CDR3aa: CASSRQANTEAFF
v_gene: TRBV6-5
j_gene: TRBJ1-1
d_gene: NA
abundance: few

CDR3nt: TGTGCCAGCAGCAAATCACGAGAACCCCGCGTCCTGACTTTC
CDR3aa: CASSKSREPRVLTF
v_gene: TRBV5-4
j_gene: TRBJ2-6
d_gene: NA
abundance: NA

CDR3nt: TGTGCCAGCAGCTTATGGGGAGCAAGCACAGATACGCAGTATTTT
CDR3aa: CASSLWGASTDTQYF
v_gene: TRBV11-2
j_gene: TRBJ2-3
d_gene: NA
abundance: NA

CDR3nt: TGTGCCAGCAGCGTCACAGGGGGCGGAGAGACCCAGTACTTC
CDR3aa: CASSVTGGGETQYF
v_gene: TRBV7-3
j_gene: TRBJ2-5
d_gene: TRBD1
abundance: NA

CDR3nt: TGCAGCGTCCATCTGCCTGACTCTGGGGCCAACGTCCTGACTTTC
CDR3aa: CSVHLPDSGANVLTF
v_gene: TRBV29-1
j_gene: TRBJ2-6
d_gene: NA
abundance: few

CDR3nt: TGCAGCGCCGGACATACGAACACCGGGGAGCTGTTTTTT
CDR3aa: CSAGHTNTGELFF
v_gene: TRBV29-1
j_gene: TRBJ2-2
d_gene: NA
abundance: few

CDR3nt: TGTGCCAGCAGCCTGGCCGTTGTCCCCCGGGAGGGTGAGCAGTTCTTC
CDR3aa: CASSLAVVPREGEQFF
v_gene: TRBV5-4
j_gene: TRBJ2-1
d_gene: TRBD2
abundance: few

CDR3nt: TGTGCCAGCACCACCCCCCGGGGATTGAATGAGCAGTTCTTC
CDR3aa: CASTTPRGLNEQFF
v_gene: TRBV6-5
j_gene: TRBJ2-1
d_gene: NA
abundance: few

CDR3nt: TGTGCCTGGAGGGGGACAGGGAGCTACACCTTC
CDR3aa: CAWRGTGSYTF
v_gene: TRBV30
j_gene: TRBJ1-2
d_gene: TRBD1
abundance: NA

CDR3nt: TGTGCCAGCAGCTTAGCACCCCTTAAGCCCCAGCATTTT
CDR3aa: CASSLAPLKPQHF
v_gene: TRBV13
j_gene: TRBJ1-5
d_gene: NA
abundance: few

CDR3nt: TGCAGCGGGTCGGACAGAAACACTGAAGCTTTCTTT
CDR3aa: CSGSDRNTEAFF
v_gene: TRBV29-1
j_gene: TRBJ1-1
d_gene: NA
abundance: few

CDR3nt: TGCGCCAGCAGCTCCAAGGGACAGGGGGGCACTGAAGCTTTCTTT
CDR3aa: CASSSKGQGGTEAFF
v_gene: TRBV5-1
j_gene: TRBJ1-1
d_gene: TRBD1
abundance: NA

CDR3nt: TGTGCCAGCAGCTTAAGCGGGACAGATACGCAGTATTTT
CDR3aa: CASSLSGTDTQYF
v_gene: TRBV11-2
j_gene: TRBJ2-3
d_gene: NA
abundance: NA

CDR3nt: TGTGCCAGCAGCGTAGGACAGGTGGGCTCACCCCTCCACTTT
CDR3aa: CASSVGQVGSPLHF
v_gene: TRBV7-2
j_gene: TRBJ1-6
d_gene: TRBD1
abundance: NA

CDR3nt: TGTGCCAGCAGCACTCCGGGACGGGCCCACCCTAGCACAGATACGCAGTATTTT
CDR3aa: CASSTPGRAHPSTDTQYF
v_gene: TRBV21-1
j_gene: TRBJ2-3
d_gene: NA
abundance: NA

CDR3nt: TGCAGCGTTGGATCTGAGACCCAGTACTTC
CDR3aa: CSVGSETQYF
v_gene: TRBV29-1
j_gene: TRBJ2-5
d_gene: NA
abundance: few

CDR3nt: TGCGCCAGCAGACGCCAGGGCGCCGGGGAGCTGTTTTTT
CDR3aa: CASRRQGAGELFF
v_gene: TRBV4-1
j_gene: TRBJ2-2
d_gene: NA
abundance: NA

CDR3nt: TGTGCCAGCAGCGCGGACAGGGGGCCTTATGGCTACACCTTC
CDR3aa: CASSADRGPYGYTF
v_gene: TRBV7-2
j_gene: TRBJ1-2
d_gene: TRBD1
abundance: many

CDR3nt: TGTGCCAGCAGCCGAGATCTCGGTACCAATGAGCAGTTCTTC
CDR3aa: CASSRDLGTNEQFF
v_gene: TRBV6-5
j_gene: TRBJ2-1
d_gene: NA
abundance: NA

CDR3nt: TGTGCCAGCAGCCTGACAGGGGGCCGAGAGACCCAGTACTTC
CDR3aa: CASSLTGGRETQYF
v_gene: TRBV7-9
j_gene: TRBJ2-5
d_gene: TRBD1
abundance: few

CDR3nt: TGTGCCTGGAGTGTGGTAGGAGGGGGTTCCTACGAGCAGTACTTC
CDR3aa: CAWSVVGGGSYEQYF
v_gene: TRBV30
j_gene: TRBJ2-7
d_gene: NA
abundance: few

CDR3nt: TGCGCCAGCAGCCTCAATGACAGGGGGCAAGGCTATGGCTACACCTTC
CDR3aa: CASSLNDRGQGYGYTF
v_gene: TRBV4-1
j_gene: TRBJ1-2
d_gene: TRBD1
abundance: NA

CDR3nt: TGCAGCGTTGAAATGCGGGCCTCGGGCTATGGCTACACCTTC
CDR3aa: CSVEMRASGYGYTF
v_gene: TRBV29-1
j_gene: TRBJ1-2
d_gene: NA
abundance: NA